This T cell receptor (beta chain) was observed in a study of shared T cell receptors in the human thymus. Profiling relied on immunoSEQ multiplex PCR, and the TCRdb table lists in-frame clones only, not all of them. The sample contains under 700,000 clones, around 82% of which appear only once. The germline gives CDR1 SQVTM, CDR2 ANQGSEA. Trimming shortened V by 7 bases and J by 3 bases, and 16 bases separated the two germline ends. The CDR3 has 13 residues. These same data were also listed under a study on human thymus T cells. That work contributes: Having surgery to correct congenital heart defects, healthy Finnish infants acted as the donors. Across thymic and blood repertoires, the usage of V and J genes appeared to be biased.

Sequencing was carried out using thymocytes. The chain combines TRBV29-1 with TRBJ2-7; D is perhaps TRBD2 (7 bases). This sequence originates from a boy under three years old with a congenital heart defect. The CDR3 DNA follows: TGCAGCGGGGGGGCGGGAGCTGGCTACGAGCAGTACTTC. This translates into CSGGAGAGYEQYF.